This T cell receptor beta chain was recovered during a study of cytomegalovirus exposure and HLA in healthy donors. The PCR had 60 Vbeta and 13 Jbeta primers. TCRdb keeps only in-frame clones here, not all; method: immunoSEQ multiplex PCR. The table shows about 120,000 clones, with around 84% occurring only once. In germline, CDR1 is MNHNS, CDR2 SASEGT. The V end was cut by 6 bases, the J end by 0 bases, with 9 bases between. The CDR3 is 14 amino acids. Sequencing input: PBMCs. J is TRBJ1-5 and V is TRBV6-1, with no clear D. The receptor was derived from a young man in good health and CMV-seropositive. The CDR3: CASRSGDSNQPQHF. DNA for the CDR3: TGTGCCAGCAGGTCCGGGGATAGCAATCAGCCCCAGCATTTT.